These 21 T cell receptor beta chains originate from one sample sequenced in a study of neurological immune-mediated disorders. TCRdb reprocessed the 5' RACE reads via MiXCR and lists one record per CDR3 protein. The sample yields around 66,000 distinct CDR3 sequences, roughly 4.9% seen once. Sequenced material: PBMCs. The source of these receptors is a woman aged 70-85 years with multiple sclerosis.

A word on this clonotype: Mismatch with germline at one junction end may stem from a read error. The DNA of the CDR3 is TGTGCTAGCAGCTTAAGTCAGAACAACGGGGAGCTGTTTTTT. Translation gives CASSLSQNNGELFF. The V gene is TRBV7-7, the J gene TRBJ2-2; no reliable D call. The CDR3 covers 14 residues. Germline V gives CDR1 SSHAT, CDR2 FNYEAQ (reference sequence). Complete variable domain (other parts from reference TRBV7-7 and TRBJ2-2): GAGVSQSPRYKVTKRGQDVTLRCDPISSHATLYWYQQALGQGPEFLTYFNYEAQPDKSGLPSDRFSAERPEGSISTLTIQRTEQRDSAMYRCASSLSQNNGELFFGEGSRLTVL.

The V call is TRBV11-2, the J call TRBJ2-1, with D maybe TRBD2 (6 bases). CDR1 is SGHAT, CDR2 FQNNGV, per germline. The germline V and J ends were trimmed by 5 bases and 4 bases, with 24 bases remaining between them. CDR3 length: 18 residues. The CDR3 loop reads CASSPGGGPGLQYNEQFF. The CDR3 DNA reads TGTGCCAGCAGCCCCGGCGGCGGGCCGGGACTCCAGTACAATGAGCAGTTCTTC.

In this sample, this clonotype turned up many times. The gene calls are TRBV29-1 and TRBJ2-5; D remains unclear. Per the germline V gene, CDR1 is SQVTM and CDR2 is ANQGSEA. CDR3 size: 12 residues. V lost 4 bases and J 1 base, leaving 7 bases between the germline ends. The chain's CDR3 is CSVVVGQETQYF. In nucleotides, the CDR3 is TGCAGCGTTGTGGTGGGCCAAGAGACCCAGTACTTC.

This clonotype was detected a few times. The junction does not match germline at one end; this may be a read error. V usage is TRBV10-3 and J usage is TRBJ2-1, with D hard to call. The CDR3 is made up of 14 amino acids. In germline, CDR1 is ENHRY, CDR2 SYGVKD. CDR3 amino acids: CANSEPPPLGEQFF. Written as DNA, the CDR3 is TGTGCCAACAGTGAGCCCCCCCCACTTGGGGAGCAGTTCTTC.

This clonotype was counted only a few times. The J gene is TRBJ2-2, the V gene TRBV25-1; 9 bases map to TRBD1. CDR3 length equals 13 residues. The junction had 4 bases not matched to a gene; V was cut back by 10 bases and J by 4 bases. In germline, CDR1 is MGHDK, CDR2 SYGVNS. As DNA, the CDR3 is TGTGCCACCGGGACAGGGATCACCGGGGAGCTGTTTTTT. Protein: CATGTGITGELFF.

This chain links TRBV20-1 with TRBJ2-1; D is unclear. Germline values: CDR1 DFQATT, CDR2 SNEGSKA (reference sequence). The CDR3 is made up of 11 amino acids. Trimming took 6 bases from V and 4 from J, leaving 7 bases between them. CDR3 sequence: CSAVAYNEQFF. The CDR3 nucleotides read TGCAGTGCCGTGGCGTACAATGAGCAGTTCTTC.

This clonotype was counted many times. The chain recombines TRBV7-9 with TRBJ2-7; no reliable D call. Looked up from germline, CDR1 is SEHNR and CDR2 is FQNEAQ (reference sequence). The CDR3 is 13 residues long. Trimming shortened V by 2 bases and J by 3 bases, and 8 bases separated the two germline ends. The CDR3 here is CASSLQDGYEQYF. In DNA form, the CDR3 reads TGTGCCAGCAGCTTACAGGACGGCTACGAGCAGTACTTC.

This clonotype was counted ten times or more. The rearrangement joins TRBV6-5 to TRBJ1-1; tentative D call: TRBD1 (6 bases). The germline V gene has CDR1 MNHEY and CDR2 SVGAGI. The CDR3 consists of 14 residues. V was trimmed by 6 bases and J by 1 base, leaving 12 bases between them. Here the CDR3 reads CASSEQGRNTEAFF. CDR3 DNA sequence: TGTGCCAGCAGCGAACAGGGTCGGAACACTGAAGCTTTCTTT.

Ten or more counts support this clonotype. The gene calls are TRBV18 and TRBJ1-4, with unresolved D. Trimming pared 6 bases from V and 3 bases from J, leaving 14 bases between. CDR3 size: 15 residues. The germline V gene has CDR1 KGHSH and CDR2 LQKENI. CDR3 nucleotides: TGTGCCAGCTCGCCAGACACGGCCCCTAATGAAAAACTGTTTTTT. Encoded protein: CASSPDTAPNEKLFF. Combining the CDR3 with reference TRBV18 and TRBJ1-4 gives the whole variable domain NAGVMQNPRHLVRRRGQEARLRCSPMKGHSHVYWYRQLPEEGLKFMVYLQKENIIDESGMPKERFSAEFPKEGPSILRIQQVVRGDSAAYFCASSPDTAPNEKLFFGSGTQLSVL.

Only a few counts were recorded for this clonotype. The chain has TRBV6-1 and TRBJ1-1; D perhaps matches TRBD1 (5 bases). V dropped 3 bases and J dropped 0 bases, with 8 bases sitting between them. The CDR3 contains 14 residues. CDR1 and CDR2 (germline): MNHNS, SASEGT. Written as DNA, the CDR3 is TGTGCCAGCAGTGACGGGGCCTTGAACACTGAAGCTTTCTTT. Translating it yields CASSDGALNTEAFF.

This clonotype was found many times. V usage is TRBV4-3 and J usage is TRBJ1-1, with 8 nucleotides matching TRBD1. Trimming at V came to 0 bases and at J to 3 bases, leaving 9 bases not matched to a gene. This CDR3 is built from 17 residues. CDR1 and CDR2 from the germline V gene are LGHNA and YSLEER. The DNA for the CDR3 is TGCGCCAGCAGCCAAGATTCCCCAGGGGGCTCGGACACTGAAGCTTTCTTT. This gives the protein CASSQDSPGGSDTEAFF.

In its sample, this clonotype was seen many times. V is TRBV18 and J is TRBJ2-4; TRBD2 aligns across 8 bases. The V and J ends lost 0 bases and 6 bases, in that order; junction bases with no gene match: 13. This CDR3 has 18 amino acids. The germline gives CDR1 KGHSH, CDR2 LQKENI. CDR3: CASSPPETGGPGGNIQYF. CDR3 bases: TGTGCCAGCTCACCACCGGAGACGGGAGGGCCAGGTGGAAACATTCAGTACTTC.

There are many counts of this clonotype. J is TRBJ2-1 and V is TRBV7-2, with D perhaps TRBD1 or TRBD2 (5 bases each). This CDR3 contains 17 residues. Deletions cut 2 bases from V and 9 bases from J, with 23 bases between. In germline, CDR1 is SGHTA, CDR2 FQGNSA. CDR3 sequence: CASSLRVLDRPRAEQFF. The CDR3 DNA sequence: TGTGCCAGCAGCTTAAGGGTGTTAGACAGACCGAGGGCTGAGCAGTTCTTC.

There are many counts of this clonotype. This chain connects TRBV7-2 to TRBJ1-5; D unclear. V dropped 1 base and J dropped 2 bases, with 6 bases sitting between them. Germline V gene lookup returns CDR1 SGHTA and CDR2 FQGNSA. The CDR3 has 14 amino acids. CDR3 residues: CASSLDNGNQPQHF. The CDR3 nucleotides are TGTGCCAGCAGCTTAGATAATGGCAATCAGCCCCAGCATTTT.

This clonotype was seen only a few times. V is TRBV6-5 and J is TRBJ1-2, with D possibly matching TRBD1 (5 bases). Germline V gene sequence: CDR1 MNHEY, CDR2 SVGAGI. This CDR3 has 15 amino acids. Trimming cost V 0 bases and J 5 bases, with 13 bases left between them. CDR3 sequence: CASSYSGLKGYGYTF. CDR3 bases: TGTGCCAGCAGTTACTCGGGACTCAAGGGGTATGGCTACACCTTC.

This clonotype has at least ten counts. The chain recombines TRBV2 with TRBJ1-1; a weak D match, TRBD1 (6 bases). CDR1 SNHLY and CDR2 FYNNEI come from the germline V gene. The CDR3 has 15 amino acids. V lost 9 bases and J lost 0, with 17 bases in between. The CDR3 DNA sequence: TGTGCCAGGGGGAAAATTACAGGGATGAACACTGAAGCTTTCTTT. This sequence encodes CARGKITGMNTEAFF.

This clonotype was seen ten or more times. V and J are TRBV5-1 and TRBJ2-7; D remains unclear. CDR1 and CDR2 from the germline V gene are SGHRS and YFSETQ. Trimming shortened V by 4 bases and J by 2 bases, and 7 bases separated the two germline ends. The CDR3 totals 12 residues. CDR3 amino acids: CASSNIPYEQYF. The CDR3 region has the DNA TGCGCCAGCAGCAACATACCCTACGAGCAGTACTTC.

In its sample, this clonotype was seen many times. The chain uses TRBV7-2 and TRBJ2-7; the D is unclear. Germline V gene lookup returns CDR1 SGHTA and CDR2 FQGNSA. CDR3 length: 12 residues. Trimming left V 2 bases short and J 4 bases short, with 6 bases between. The CDR3 here is CASSLTRYEQYF. DNA for the CDR3: TGTGCCAGCAGCTTAACCCGATACGAGCAGTACTTC.

This clonotype occurred a few times. The chain carries TRBV30 and TRBJ1-1; D call uncertain. CDR1 and CDR2 from the germline V gene are GTSNPN and SVGIG (reference sequence). The CDR3 is made up of 12 amino acids. Trimming stripped 1 base from V and 10 bases from J, with 13 bases between. CDR3 nucleotides: TGTGCCTGGAGTGCCTCCTCGGACGCAGCTTTCTTT. Translated: CAWSASSDAAFF.

This clonotype occurred many times. V usage is TRBV9 and J usage is TRBJ1-5; D gene unclear. Trimming stripped 4 bases from V and 0 bases from J, with 11 bases between. The CDR3 runs to 15 residues. Germline values: CDR1 SGDLS, CDR2 YYNGEE. CDR3 region: CASSRNSLSNQPQHF. The CDR3 region has the DNA TGTGCCAGCAGCCGCAACTCCCTTAGCAATCAGCCCCAGCATTTT.

Many counts were recorded for this clonotype. This chain joins TRBV29-1 and TRBJ2-5, with a tentative D call TRBD2 (6 bases). V was pared by 2 bases and J by 2 bases, with 9 bases between. Germline loops: CDR1 SQVTM, CDR2 ANQGSEA. The CDR3 runs 13 residues. CDR3 loop: CSVEFGTQETQYF. CDR3 bases: TGCAGCGTTGAATTCGGGACTCAAGAGACCCAGTACTTC.